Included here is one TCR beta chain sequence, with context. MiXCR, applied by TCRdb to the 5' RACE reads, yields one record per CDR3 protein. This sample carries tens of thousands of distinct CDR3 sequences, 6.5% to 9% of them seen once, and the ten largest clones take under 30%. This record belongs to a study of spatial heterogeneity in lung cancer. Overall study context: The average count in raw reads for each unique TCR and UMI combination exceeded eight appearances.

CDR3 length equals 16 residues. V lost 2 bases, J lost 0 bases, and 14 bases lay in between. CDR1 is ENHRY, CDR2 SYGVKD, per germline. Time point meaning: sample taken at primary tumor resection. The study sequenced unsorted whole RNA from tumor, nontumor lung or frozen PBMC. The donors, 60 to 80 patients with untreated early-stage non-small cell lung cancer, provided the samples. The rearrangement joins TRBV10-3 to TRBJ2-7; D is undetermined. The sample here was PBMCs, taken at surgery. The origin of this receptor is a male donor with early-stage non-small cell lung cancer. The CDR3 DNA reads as TGTGCCATCAGTGAGCCCGGACGTGGAAGCTCCTACGAGCAGTACTTC. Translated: CAISEPGRGSSYEQYF.